The clone carrying this TCR beta chain has a handful of counts. What it recognizes is unknown. The data originate from a study of T cells in Graves' hyperthyroidism and ophthalmopathy. Study-wide results and caveats: Ophthalmopathy, which appeared later, was predicted by the model a median 6.5 months before onset. Using 13 V-J features, a model discriminated ophthalmopathy from stable hyperthyroidism.

The V gene lost 0 bases and the J gene lost 2 bases, with 7 bases spanning the gap. The V gene's germline CDR1 is SQVTM and CDR2 ANQGSEA. This CDR3 is built from 13 residues. TCR beta CDR3 regions were amplified from RNA transcripts. First-round RT-PCR with HTBI primers amplified the TCR CDR3 region. TCRdb analysed the multiplex PCR reads with MiXCR anew, one entry per CDR3 protein. Among 600,000 to 850,000 distinct CDR3 sequences, roughly 20% were seen once, and the ten largest hold 15% to 20%. Hyperthyroidism was newly diagnosed in patients aged 18 to 65 (duration under 2 months). The chain is built from TRBV29-1 and TRBJ1-1; no definite D call. The sample taken for sequencing was blood. This receptor was obtained from a woman between 50 and 59 years old with Graves' hyperthyroidism that later progressed to Graves' ophthalmopathy. In DNA, the CDR3 is TGCAGCGTTGAAGATAAAGCTAACACTGAAGCTTTCTTT. Translated, it gives CSVEDKANTEAFF.